The subject of this entry is one TCR beta chain. The antigen remains undetermined. This sample stems from a study of T cell responses to AZD1222 COVID-19 vaccine. The data were produced by immunoSEQ multiplex PCR, yet TCRdb's version contains in-frame clones alone and is incomplete. The sample yields 100,000 to 150,000 clones, roughly nine tenths seen once. Notes on the study in general: It should be noted that donors were predominantly white British and more often female, and clonal diversity was possibly underestimated.

The CDR3 sequence is 11 residues long. V was shortened by 5 bases and J by 5 bases, with 10 bases between the two germline ends. Per the germline V gene, CDR1 is GTSNPN and CDR2 is SVGIG (reference sequence). The input for sequencing was peripheral blood, taken on day 0 of AZD1222 vaccination. V and J are TRBV30 and TRBJ2-7; possibly TRBD1 for D (6 bases). This clonotype was sampled from an adult in good health. In DNA form, the CDR3 reads TGTGCCTGGGGACAGTCGGACGAGCAGTACTTC. Encoded protein: CAWGQSDEQYF.